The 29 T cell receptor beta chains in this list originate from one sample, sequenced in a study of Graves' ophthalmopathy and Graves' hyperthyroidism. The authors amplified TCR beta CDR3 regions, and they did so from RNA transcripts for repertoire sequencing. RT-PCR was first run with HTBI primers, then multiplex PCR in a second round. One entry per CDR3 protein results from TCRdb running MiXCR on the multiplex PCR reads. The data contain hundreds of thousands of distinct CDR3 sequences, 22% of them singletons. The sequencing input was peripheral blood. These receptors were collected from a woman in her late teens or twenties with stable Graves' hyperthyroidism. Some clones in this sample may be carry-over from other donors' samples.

CDR3 nucleotides: TGTGCCAGTAGTCGTCGGGAAGGAAGCACAGATACGCAGTATTTT. Protein sequence: CASSRREGSTDTQYF. This chain joins TRBV19 and TRBJ2-3, with D perhaps matching TRBD2 (5 bases). V dropped 5 bases and J dropped 0 bases, with 12 bases sitting between them. The CDR3 has 15 amino acids. Germline CDR1 reads LNHDA; CDR2 reads SQIVND (reference sequence).

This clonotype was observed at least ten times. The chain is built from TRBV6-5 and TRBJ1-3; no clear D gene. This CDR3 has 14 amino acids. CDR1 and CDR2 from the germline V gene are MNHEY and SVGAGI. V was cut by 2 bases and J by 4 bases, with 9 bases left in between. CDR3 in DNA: TGTGCCAGCAGTTACAGTCCGGCCGGAAACACCATATATTTT. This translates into CASSYSPAGNTIYF.

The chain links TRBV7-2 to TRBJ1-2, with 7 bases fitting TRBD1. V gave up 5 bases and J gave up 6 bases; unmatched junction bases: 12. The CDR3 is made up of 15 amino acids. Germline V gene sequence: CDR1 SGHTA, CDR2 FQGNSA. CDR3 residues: CASSPAGGSFDGYTF. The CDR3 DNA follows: TGTGCCAGCAGCCCCGCAGGGGGTTCCTTCGATGGCTACACCTTC.

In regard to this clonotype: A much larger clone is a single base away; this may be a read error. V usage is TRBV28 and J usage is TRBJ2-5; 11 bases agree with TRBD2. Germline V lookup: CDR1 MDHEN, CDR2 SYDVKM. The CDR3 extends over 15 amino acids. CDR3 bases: TGTGCCAGCAGTCTTAGACTAGCGGGGCAAGATACCCAGTACTTC. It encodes CASSLRLAGQDTQYF. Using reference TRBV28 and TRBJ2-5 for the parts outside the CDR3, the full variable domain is DVKVTQSSRYLVKRTGEKVFLECVQDMDHENMFWYRQDPGLGLRLIYFSYDVKMKEKGDIPEGYSVSREKKERFSLILESASTNQTSMYLCASSLRLAGQDTQYFGPGTRLLVL.

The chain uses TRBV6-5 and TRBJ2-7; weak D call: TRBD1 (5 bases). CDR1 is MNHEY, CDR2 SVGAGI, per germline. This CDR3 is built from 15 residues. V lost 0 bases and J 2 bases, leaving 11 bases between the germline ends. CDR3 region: CASSYSRTLAYEQYF. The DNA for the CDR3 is TGTGCCAGCAGTTACTCGAGGACACTTGCCTACGAGCAGTACTTC.

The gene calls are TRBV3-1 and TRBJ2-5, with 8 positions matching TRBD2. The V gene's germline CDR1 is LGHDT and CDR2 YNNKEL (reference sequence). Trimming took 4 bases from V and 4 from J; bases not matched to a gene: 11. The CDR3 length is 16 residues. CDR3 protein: CASSRGPPGLGETQYF. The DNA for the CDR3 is TGTGCCAGCAGCCGAGGCCCTCCGGGACTAGGAGAGACCCAGTACTTC.

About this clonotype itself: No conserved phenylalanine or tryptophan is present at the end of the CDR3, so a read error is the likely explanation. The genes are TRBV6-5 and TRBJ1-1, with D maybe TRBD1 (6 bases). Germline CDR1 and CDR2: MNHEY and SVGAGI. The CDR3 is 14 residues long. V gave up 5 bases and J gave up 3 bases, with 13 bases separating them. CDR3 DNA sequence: TGTGCCAGCAGTCCTCGACGGGGGCACACTGAAGCTTTCTAT. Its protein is CASSPRRGHTEAFY.

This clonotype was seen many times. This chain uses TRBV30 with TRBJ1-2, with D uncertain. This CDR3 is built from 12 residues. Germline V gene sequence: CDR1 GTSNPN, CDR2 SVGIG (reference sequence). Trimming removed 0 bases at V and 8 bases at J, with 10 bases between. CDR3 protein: CAWSVRGSGYTF. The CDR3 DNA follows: TGTGCCTGGAGTGTACGAGGATCCGGCTACACCTTC.

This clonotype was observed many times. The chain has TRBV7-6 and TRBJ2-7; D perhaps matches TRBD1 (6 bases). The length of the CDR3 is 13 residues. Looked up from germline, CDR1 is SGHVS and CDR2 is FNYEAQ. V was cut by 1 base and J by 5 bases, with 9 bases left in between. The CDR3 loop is CASSLGSGDEQYF. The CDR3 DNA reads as TGTGCCAGCAGCTTAGGATCAGGGGACGAGCAGTACTTC.

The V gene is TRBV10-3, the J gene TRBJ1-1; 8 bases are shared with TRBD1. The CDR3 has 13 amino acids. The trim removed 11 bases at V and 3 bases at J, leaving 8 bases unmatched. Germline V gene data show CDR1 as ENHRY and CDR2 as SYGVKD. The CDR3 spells CAVQQQGDTEAFF. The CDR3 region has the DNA TGTGCCGTCCAACAACAGGGGGACACTGAAGCTTTCTTT.

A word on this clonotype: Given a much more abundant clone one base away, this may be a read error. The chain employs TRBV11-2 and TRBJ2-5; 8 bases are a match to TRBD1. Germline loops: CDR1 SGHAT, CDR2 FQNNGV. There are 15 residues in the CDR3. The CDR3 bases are TGTGCCATCAGCCCGACAACAGGGGGAAGGGAGACCCAGTACTTC. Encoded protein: CAISPTTGGRETQYF.

CDR3: CASRAGGGSHEQYF. The CDR3 DNA reads as TGTGCCAGCAGAGCGGGAGGTGGGAGCCACGAGCAGTACTTC. This chain connects TRBV25-1 to TRBJ2-7, with 9 bases fitting TRBD2. V gave up 6 bases and J gave up 5 bases; unmatched junction bases: 8. This CDR3 comprises 14 residues. CDR1 is MGHDK, CDR2 SYGVNS, per germline.

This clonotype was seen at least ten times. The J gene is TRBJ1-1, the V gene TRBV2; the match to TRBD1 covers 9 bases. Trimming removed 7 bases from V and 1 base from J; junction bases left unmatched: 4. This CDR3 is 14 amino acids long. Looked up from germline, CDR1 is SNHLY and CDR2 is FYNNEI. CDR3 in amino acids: CASKETGGNTEAFF. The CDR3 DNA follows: TGTGCCAGCAAAGAGACAGGGGGGAACACTGAAGCTTTCTTT.

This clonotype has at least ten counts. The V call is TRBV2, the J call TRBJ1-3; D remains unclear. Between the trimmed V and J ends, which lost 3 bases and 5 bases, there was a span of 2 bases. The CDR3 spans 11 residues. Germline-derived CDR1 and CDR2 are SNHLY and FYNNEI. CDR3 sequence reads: CASSDRNTIYF. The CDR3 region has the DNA TGTGCCAGCAGTGATCGAAACACCATATATTTT.

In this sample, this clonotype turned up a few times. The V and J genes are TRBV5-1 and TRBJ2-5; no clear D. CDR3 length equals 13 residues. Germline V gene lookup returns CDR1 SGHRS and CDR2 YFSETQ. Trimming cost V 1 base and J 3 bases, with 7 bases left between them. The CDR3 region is CASSLSYKETQYF. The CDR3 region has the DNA TGCGCCAGCAGCTTGAGTTATAAAGAGACCCAGTACTTC.

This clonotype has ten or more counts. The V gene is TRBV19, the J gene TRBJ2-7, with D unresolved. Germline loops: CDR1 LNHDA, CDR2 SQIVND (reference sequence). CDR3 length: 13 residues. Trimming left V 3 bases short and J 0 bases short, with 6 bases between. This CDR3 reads CASSIPYSYEQYF. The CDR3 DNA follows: TGTGCCAGTAGTATCCCATACTCCTACGAGCAGTACTTC. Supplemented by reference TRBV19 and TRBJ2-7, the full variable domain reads DGGITQSPKYLFRKEGQNVTLSCEQNLNHDAMYWYRQDPGQGLRLIYYSQIVNDFQKGDIAEGYSVSREKKESFPLTVTSAQKNPTAFYLCASSIPYSYEQYFGPGTRLTVT.

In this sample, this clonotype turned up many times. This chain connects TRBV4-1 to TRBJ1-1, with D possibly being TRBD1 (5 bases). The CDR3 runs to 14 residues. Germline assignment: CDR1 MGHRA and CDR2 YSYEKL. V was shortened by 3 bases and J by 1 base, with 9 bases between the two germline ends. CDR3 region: CASSHPRENTEAFF. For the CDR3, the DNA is TGCGCCAGCAGCCACCCCAGGGAGAACACTGAAGCTTTCTTT.

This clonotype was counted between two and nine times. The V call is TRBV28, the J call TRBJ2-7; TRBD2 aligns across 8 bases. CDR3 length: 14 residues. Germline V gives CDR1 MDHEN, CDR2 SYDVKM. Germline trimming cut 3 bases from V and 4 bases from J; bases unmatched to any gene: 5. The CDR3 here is CASSFGGRLYEQYF. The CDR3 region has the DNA TGTGCCAGCAGTTTCGGCGGGAGGTTGTACGAGCAGTACTTC. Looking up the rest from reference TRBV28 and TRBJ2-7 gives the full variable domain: DVKVTQSSRYLVKRTGEKVFLECVQDMDHENMFWYRQDPGLGLRLIYFSYDVKMKEKGDIPEGYSVSREKKERFSLILESASTNQTSMYLCASSFGGRLYEQYFGPGTRLTVT.

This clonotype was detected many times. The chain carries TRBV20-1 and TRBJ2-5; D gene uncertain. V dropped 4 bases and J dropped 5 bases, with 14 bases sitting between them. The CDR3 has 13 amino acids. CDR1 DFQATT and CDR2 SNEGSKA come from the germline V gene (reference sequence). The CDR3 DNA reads TGCAGTGCTACCTCCATGGCTTGGGAGACCCAGTACTTC. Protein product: CSATSMAWETQYF.

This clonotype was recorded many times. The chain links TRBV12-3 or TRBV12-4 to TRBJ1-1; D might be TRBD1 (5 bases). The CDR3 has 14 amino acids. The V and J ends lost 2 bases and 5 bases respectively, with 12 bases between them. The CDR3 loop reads CASSLKGLLTEAFF. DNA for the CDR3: TGTGCCAGCAGTTTAAAGGGGTTGTTGACTGAAGCTTTCTTT.

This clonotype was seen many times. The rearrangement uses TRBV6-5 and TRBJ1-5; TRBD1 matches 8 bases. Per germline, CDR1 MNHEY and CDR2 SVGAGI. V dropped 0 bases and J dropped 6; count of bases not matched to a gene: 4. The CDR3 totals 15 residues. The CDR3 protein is CASSYSNRGAQPQHF. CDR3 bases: TGTGCCAGCAGTTACTCGAACAGGGGGGCTCAGCCCCAGCATTTT.

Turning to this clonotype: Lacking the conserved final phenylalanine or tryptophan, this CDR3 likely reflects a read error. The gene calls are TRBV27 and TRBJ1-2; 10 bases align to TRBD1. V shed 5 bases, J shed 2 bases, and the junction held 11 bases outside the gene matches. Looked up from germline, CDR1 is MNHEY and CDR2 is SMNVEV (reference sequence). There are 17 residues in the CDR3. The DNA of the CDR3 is TGTGCCAGCAGTCCTTTTCCTTCGGGACAGGGGAACTATGGCTACACCGTC. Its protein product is CASSPFPSGQGNYGYTV.

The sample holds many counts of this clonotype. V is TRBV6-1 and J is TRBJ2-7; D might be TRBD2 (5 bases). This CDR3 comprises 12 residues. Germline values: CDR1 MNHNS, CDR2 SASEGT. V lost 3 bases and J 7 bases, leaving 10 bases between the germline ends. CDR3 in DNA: TGTGCCAGCAGTGATTTGAGGGCTGAGCAGTACTTC. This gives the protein CASSDLRAEQYF.

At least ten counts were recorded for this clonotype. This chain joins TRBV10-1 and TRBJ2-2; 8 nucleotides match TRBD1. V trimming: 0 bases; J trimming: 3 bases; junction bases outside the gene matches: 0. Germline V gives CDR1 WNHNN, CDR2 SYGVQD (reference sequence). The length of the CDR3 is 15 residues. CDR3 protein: CASSESDRDTGELFF. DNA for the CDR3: TGCGCCAGCAGTGAGTCGGACAGGGACACCGGGGAGCTGTTTTTT.

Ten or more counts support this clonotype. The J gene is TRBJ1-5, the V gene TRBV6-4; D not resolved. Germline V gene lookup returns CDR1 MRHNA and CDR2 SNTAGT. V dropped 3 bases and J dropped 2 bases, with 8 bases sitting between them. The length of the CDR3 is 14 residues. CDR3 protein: CASSEERGNQPQHF. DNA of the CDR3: TGTGCCAGCAGTGAAGAGCGTGGCAATCAGCCCCAGCATTTT.

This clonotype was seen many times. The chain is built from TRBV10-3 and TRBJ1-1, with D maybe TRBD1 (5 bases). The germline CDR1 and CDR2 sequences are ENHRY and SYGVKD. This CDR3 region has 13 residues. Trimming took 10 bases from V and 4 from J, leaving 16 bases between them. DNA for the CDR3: TGTGCCACAAACGTAGGGGAAGGCACTGAAGCTTTCTTT. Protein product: CATNVGEGTEAFF.

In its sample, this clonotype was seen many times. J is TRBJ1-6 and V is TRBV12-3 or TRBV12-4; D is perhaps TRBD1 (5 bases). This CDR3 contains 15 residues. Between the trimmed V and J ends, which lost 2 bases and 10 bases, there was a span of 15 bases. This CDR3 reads CASSLLDSPGSPLHF. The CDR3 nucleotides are TGTGCCAGCAGTTTACTAGACAGCCCGGGGTCACCCCTCCACTTT.

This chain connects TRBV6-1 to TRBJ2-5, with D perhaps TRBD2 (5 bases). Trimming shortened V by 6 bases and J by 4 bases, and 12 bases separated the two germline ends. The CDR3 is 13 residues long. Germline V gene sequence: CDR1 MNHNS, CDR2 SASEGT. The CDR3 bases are TGTGCCAGCAGAAGGTCGGGGAGAGAGACCCAGTACTTC. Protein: CASRRSGRETQYF.

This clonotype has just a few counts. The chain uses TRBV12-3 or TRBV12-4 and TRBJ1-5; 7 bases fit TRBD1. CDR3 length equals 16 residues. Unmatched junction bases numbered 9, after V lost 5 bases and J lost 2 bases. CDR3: CASSPLTGHGNQPQHF. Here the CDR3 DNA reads TGTGCCAGCAGTCCGTTGACAGGGCATGGCAATCAGCCCCAGCATTTT.